Listed below are T cell receptor beta chains from one sample, sequenced in a study of control samples from healthy donors and cancer patients. Assay: immunoSEQ multiplex PCR; the TCRdb copy retains only in-frame clones and omits some. The table has approximately 100,000 clones, 65% to 85% seen once. Sequencing was performed on PBMCs. Receptors originate from a man between 65 and 85 years old with lung cancer. Both conserved end residues are part of each CDR3. The D gene is left open where the match is weak. Rows give clone size only sometimes, using once, few, many, or a class for an expanded clone.

NA	TRBV6-5	TRBD1	TRBJ1-2	CASSSGQAGNYGYTF	TGTGCCAGCAGCAGCGGACAGGCCGGGAACTATGGCTACACCTTC
NA	TRBV10-2	NA	TRBJ2-5	CASRVSGQETQYF	TGCGCCAGCAGAGTTAGCGGCCAAGAGACCCAGTACTTC
NA	TRBV7-8	NA	TRBJ2-2	CASSSPPQGTGELFF	TGTGCCAGCAGCTCCCCACCCCAAGGGACCGGGGAGCTGTTTTTT
NA	TRBV5-6	TRBD2	TRBJ2-3	CASSSLAGGQTKDTQYF	TGTGCCAGCAGCTCCCTAGCGGGGGGCCAAACCAAAGATACGCAGTATTTT
NA	TRBV18	TRBD1	TRBJ1-1	CASSTGAAMNTEAFF	TGTGCCAGCTCGACAGGGGCGGCTATGAACACTGAAGCTTTCTTT
NA	TRBV5-1	TRBD1	TRBJ2-7	CASSPDRGDEQYF	TGCGCCAGCAGCCCTGACAGGGGCGACGAGCAGTACTTC
NA	TRBV5-4	NA	TRBJ2-7	CASYYRDEQYF	TGTGCCAGCTACTACAGAGACGAGCAGTACTTC
NA	TRBV5-1	TRBD1	TRBJ1-6	CASSTSGTGENSPLHF	TGCGCCAGCAGCACTTCCGGGACAGGGGAAAATTCACCCCTCCACTTT
NA	TRBV7-9	NA	TRBJ1-1	CASSLVSGTEAFF	TGTGCCAGCAGCTTAGTGTCAGGGACTGAAGCTTTCTTT
NA	TRBV6-1	TRBD2	TRBJ2-1	CASSEVFRLAGGEQFF	TGTGCCAGCAGTGAAGTATTCAGACTAGCGGGGGGTGAGCAGTTCTTC
NA	TRBV4-3	TRBD1	TRBJ1-4	CASSQGQGNNEKLFF	TGCGCCAGCAGCCAAGGACAGGGGAACAATGAAAAACTGTTTTTT
NA	TRBV7-9	NA	TRBJ1-1	CASSLDSGAGRGTEAFF	TGTGCCAGCAGCTTAGATAGTGGGGCCGGGAGGGGCACTGAAGCTTTCTTT
NA	TRBV7-2	NA	TRBJ2-2	CASSLVPTTGELFF	TGTGCCAGCAGCTTAGTTCCAACTACCGGGGAGCTGTTTTTT
NA	TRBV30	TRBD1	TRBJ1-5	CAWRSGTGFNQPQHF	TGTGCCTGGAGGTCCGGGACAGGATTTAATCAGCCCCAGCATTTT
once	TRBV12-3/TRBV12-4	NA	TRBJ1-6	CASSFSLSSPLHF	TGTGCCAGCAGTTTTTCCCTTAGTTCACCCCTCCACTTT
NA	TRBV5-4	TRBD2	TRBJ2-3	CASSPELAGGKQYF	TGTGCCAGCAGCCCAGAGCTTGCGGGGGGCAAGCAGTATTTT
NA	TRBV19	NA	TRBJ2-2	CASSIRSSNTGELFF	TGTGCCAGTAGTATCCGCAGCTCGAACACCGGGGAGCTGTTTTTT
NA	TRBV30	TRBD1	TRBJ1-3	CAWSGGTGFSGNTIYF	TGTGCCTGGAGTGGCGGGACAGGTTTCTCTGGAAACACCATATATTTT
few	TRBV28	NA	TRBJ1-2	CASSLGTVNYGYTF	TGTGCCAGCAGTTTAGGTACGGTAAACTATGGCTACACCTTC
NA	TRBV9	TRBD1	TRBJ2-7	CASSVGDRGIGQYF	TGTGCCAGCAGCGTAGGTGACAGGGGGATCGGGCAGTACTTC
NA	TRBV7-9	TRBD2	TRBJ2-4	CASSAGGPAKNIQYF	TGTGCCAGCAGTGCGGGGGGACCAGCCAAAAACATTCAGTACTTC
NA	TRBV18	TRBD1	TRBJ2-4	CASSLDRVIQYF	TGTGCCAGCTCACTGGACAGGGTCATTCAGTACTTC
NA	TRBV29-1	TRBD2	TRBJ2-2	CSVDLAGVTGELFF	TGCAGCGTTGATCTAGCGGGGGTTACCGGGGAGCTGTTTTTT
NA	TRBV18	TRBD1	TRBJ1-5	CASSPGQGSNQPQHF	TGTGCCAGCTCACCCGGACAGGGTAGCAATCAGCCCCAGCATTTT
NA	TRBV7-2	NA	TRBJ2-1	CASSPRWRVNEQFF	TGTGCCAGCAGCCCGAGGTGGAGGGTCAATGAGCAGTTCTTC
NA	TRBV19	TRBD1	TRBJ2-2	CASRRAGGNTGELFF	TGTGCCAGTAGAAGGGCAGGGGGCAACACCGGGGAGCTGTTTTTT
NA	TRBV9	NA	TRBJ2-3	CASSVHPSPVGGPPDTQYF	TGTGCCAGCAGCGTACACCCCTCCCCGGTGGGGGGGCCCCCAGATACGCAGTATTTT
NA	TRBV7-8	NA	TRBJ2-7	CASSRSGTVGTYEQYF	TGTGCCAGCAGCAGATCCGGGACGGTCGGTACCTACGAGCAGTACTTC
once	TRBV7-2	TRBD2	TRBJ2-1	CASSFPTSGGGREQFF	TGTGCCAGCAGCTTTCCAACTAGCGGGGGCGGACGTGAGCAGTTCTTC
NA	TRBV4-1	NA	TRBJ1-6	CASSQDQAPRNSYNSPLHF	TGCGCCAGCAGCCAAGATCAAGCACCCAGAAACTCCTATAATTCACCCCTCCACTTT
NA	TRBV3-1/TRBV3-2	NA	TRBJ2-5	CASSQDELRETQYF	TGTGCCAGCAGCCAAGATGAGCTTAGGGAGACCCAGTACTTC
NA	TRBV15	TRBD1	TRBJ2-5	CATSRRVGTATQETQYF	TGTGCCACCAGCAGGAGAGTGGGGACAGCAACCCAAGAGACCCAGTACTTC
NA	TRBV5-1	TRBD2	TRBJ2-2	CASSFGKPGLAGVGAGELFF	TGCGCCAGCAGCTTCGGCAAGCCTGGACTAGCGGGGGTCGGCGCAGGGGAGCTGTTTTTT
NA	TRBV14	NA	TRBJ1-3	CASSSAGTGNTIYF	TGTGCCAGCAGCTCCGCCGGGACTGGAAACACCATATATTTT
few	TRBV7-9	TRBD1	TRBJ1-4	CASSLTGGGEKLFF	TGTGCCAGCAGCTTGACAGGGGGCGGTGAAAAACTGTTTTTT
NA	TRBV5-1	TRBD1	TRBJ1-1	CASSYTGQGVGNTEAFF	TGCGCCAGCAGCTACACGGGACAGGGAGTTGGGAACACTGAAGCTTTCTTT
NA	TRBV19	NA	TRBJ2-1	CASSTGAGPYNEQFF	TGTGCCAGTAGTACCGGGGCTGGACCTTACAATGAGCAGTTCTTC
NA	TRBV6-5	NA	TRBJ1-3	CASSIDRSGNTIYF	TGTGCCAGCAGTATAGACAGATCTGGAAACACCATATATTTT
NA	TRBV18	NA	TRBJ2-5	CASSPWQQETQYF	TGTGCCAGCTCACCATGGCAGCAAGAGACCCAGTACTTC
few	TRBV9	NA	TRBJ2-7	CASSVAPGPPNEQYF	TGTGCCAGCAGCGTAGCTCCAGGGCCCCCCAACGAGCAGTACTTC
NA	TRBV6-2/TRBV6-3	TRBD2	TRBJ2-5	CASSLDGGGIQETQYF	TGTGCCAGCAGTTTGGATGGGGGAGGGATCCAAGAGACCCAGTACTTC
NA	TRBV27	TRBD1	TRBJ2-3	CASSLGTGAQYF	TGTGCCAGCAGTTTAGGGACAGGGGCGCAGTATTTT
NA	TRBV7-2	NA	TRBJ2-5	CASSLGLLQGQETQYF	TGTGCCAGCAGCTTAGGGCTATTACAGGGTCAAGAGACCCAGTACTTC
NA	TRBV11-3	TRBD2	TRBJ2-1	CASSLEAGGTYNEQFF	TGTGCCAGCAGCTTAGAGGCGGGGGGGACCTACAATGAGCAGTTCTTC
NA	TRBV7-9	NA	TRBJ1-6	CASSDQVPNSPLHF	TGTGCCAGCAGCGACCAGGTACCGAATTCACCCCTCCACTTT
once	TRBV19	NA	TRBJ2-3	CASRSRDTDTQYF	TGTGCCAGTAGGTCCCGGGACACAGATACGCAGTATTTT
NA	TRBV6-2/TRBV6-3	TRBD1	TRBJ2-3	CASSSSRDSFTDTQYF	TGTGCCAGCAGTTCGTCCCGGGACAGCTTCACAGATACGCAGTATTTT
once	TRBV3-1/TRBV3-2	NA	TRBJ2-7	CASSQGTYEQYF	TGTGCCAGCAGCCAAGGAACCTACGAGCAGTACTTC
NA	TRBV21-1	NA	TRBJ2-7	CASSKSAGQGIYEQYF	TGTGCCAGCAGCAAATCCGCGGGACAGGGGATCTACGAGCAGTACTTC
NA	TRBV4-3	NA	TRBJ2-3	CASSQDLGGGLGDTQYF	TGCGCCAGCAGCCAAGATCTTGGAGGGGGGCTAGGCGATACGCAGTATTTT
once	TRBV10-1	NA	TRBJ2-7	CASSQGGPEQYF	TGCGCCAGCAGCCAAGGGGGTCCCGAGCAGTACTTC